This T cell receptor (beta chain) is drawn from a study of human T cells and chemical hapten exposure. At the level of the study: Donors were sensitized with 2% DPC on the upper inner arm. Throughout a study of approximately 25 weeks, patients underwent weekly scalp administration of diphenylcyclopropenone doses.

Using its own MiXCR run on the RACE reads, TCRdb lists one record per CDR3 protein. The table records about 80,000 distinct CDR3 sequences, roughly 15% of them present only once. Study conclusions and caveats: Higher patch test scores went with higher counts of PT1 expanded TCRs.

Time point of the sample: pre-sensitization, week 0. Treatment given: therapeutic diphenylcyclopropenone sensitization with weekly scalp DPC. About this clonotype: Its antigen remains unidentified.

Germline loops: CDR1 MNHEY, CDR2 SVGEGT. There are 18 residues in the CDR3. Germline trimming cut 4 bases from V and 2 bases from J; bases unmatched to any gene: 11. Here the sequenced sample was whole blood, taken in connection with sensitization to the hapten diphenylcyclopropenone (DPC). The TCR sequence derives from a woman aged 45-59 years with alopecia areata. Some clones in this sample may be carry-over from other donors' samples. The V and J genes are TRBV6-2 or TRBV6-3 and TRBJ2-2, with 9 bases lining up with TRBD2. The CDR3 protein is CASSFYLSSGRNTGELFF. The CDR3 bases are TGTGCCAGCAGTTTCTACCTGAGTAGCGGGAGAAACACCGGGGAGCTGTTTTTT.